This entry describes one T cell receptor (beta chain). TCRdb reanalyzed the PCR reads with MiXCR. In the table there are some 17,000 clones, 25% of which are singletons. Germline V lookup: CDR1 SGHTA, CDR2 FQGNSA. The junction had 8 bases not matched to a gene; V was cut back by 5 bases and J by 3 bases. The CDR3 is made up of 15 amino acids. This sample is drawn from a study of metastatic and nonmetastatic thyroid tumors. None of the patients had undergone any treatment ahead of thyroid surgery. The chain is built from TRBV7-2 and TRBJ2-3; 7 positions match TRBD1. Input material: adjacent normal tissue. The source of this sequence is a female donor with papillary thyroid cancer or a benign thyroid nodule (not recorded which). Some clones in this sample may be carry-over from other donors' samples. The CDR3 loop is CASSETGVKTDTQYF. In DNA, the CDR3 is TGTGCCAGCAGCGAAACAGGGGTAAAGACAGATACGCAGTATTTT.